These 6 T cell receptor beta chains were sequenced from one sample in a study of T cell clones after liver transplantation. The repertoire was sequenced with immunoSEQ multiplex PCR; TCRdb's copy has only in-frame clones and lacks some. This sample has about 120,000 clones, with about nine tenths found just once. This specimen was CD4+ T cells from blood, taken 12 months after liver transplant. These receptors all come from a human patient who received a liver transplant. Some T cells may have originated in the graft donor.

The chain has TRBV14 and TRBJ2-3; tentatively, D is TRBD2 (6 bases). The CDR3 spans 16 residues. The V end lost 0 bases, the J end lost 4 bases, and 14 bases lay between the germline ends. Per germline, CDR1 SGHDN and CDR2 FVKESK. The CDR3 sequence: CASSQDWVGSADTQYF. Here the CDR3 DNA reads TGTGCCAGCAGCCAAGATTGGGTCGGGAGTGCAGATACGCAGTATTTT.

The V call is TRBV4-3, the J call TRBJ2-4; D is uncertain. The CDR3 sequence is 16 residues long. In germline, CDR1 is LGHNA, CDR2 YSLEER. V lost 0 bases, J lost 1 base, and 10 bases lay in between. CDR3 loop: CASSQDMERAKNIQYF. The DNA of the CDR3 is TGCGCCAGCAGCCAAGATATGGAAAGGGCCAAAAACATTCAGTACTTC.

The CDR3 region has the DNA TGTGCCAGCAGTTACGGAGGGTCCGCCACCGGGGAGCTGTTTTTT. Translating it yields CASSYGGSATGELFF. V is TRBV6-6 and J is TRBJ2-2, with D perhaps matching TRBD2 (6 bases). There are 15 residues in the CDR3. V was pared by 2 bases and J by 4 bases, with 11 bases between. Germline V gene data show CDR1 as MNHNY and CDR2 as SVGAGI (reference sequence).

V gene TRBV9 combines with J gene TRBJ2-3, with a possible D match to TRBD1 (5 bases). Germline CDR1 and CDR2: SGDLS and YYNGEE. Trimming removed 4 bases at V and 0 bases at J, with 9 bases between. This CDR3 comprises 14 residues. The CDR3 coding sequence is TGTGCCAGCAGCCTAGGGGCCAGCACAGATACGCAGTATTTT. This encodes CASSLGASTDTQYF.

As DNA, the CDR3 is TGTGCCAGCAGTGACAGGGAAAGGAGCACAGATACGCAGTATTTT. This translates into CASSDRERSTDTQYF. This chain links TRBV5-4 with TRBJ2-3; 7 positions match TRBD1. The V segment lost 5 bases and the J segment 0 bases; nucleotides outside the gene matches: 6. CDR1 SGHNT and CDR2 YYREEE come from the germline V gene (reference sequence). CDR3 length: 15 amino acids.

The J gene is TRBJ2-6, the V gene TRBV7-3; D not resolved. Per the germline V gene, CDR1 is SGHTA and CDR2 is FQGTGA. The V gene lost 5 bases and the J gene lost 0 bases, with 11 bases spanning the gap. The CDR3 is 16 amino acids. CDR3 bases: TGTGCCAGCAGCCCCGGGCCCCCCTCTGGGGCCAACGTCCTGACTTTC. It is translated as CASSPGPPSGANVLTF.